This T cell receptor (beta chain) came from a study of T cells after yellow fever vaccination. A process of 5'RACE template switching, which added a universal primer site and UMIs, was used to make TCR cDNA. TCRdb recomputed calls from the 5' RACE reads with MiXCR, one row per CDR3 protein. The sample contains 340,000 or so distinct CDR3 sequences, around an eighth of which appear only once. A few counts support this clonotype. CDR1 is MGHRA and CDR2 is YSYEKL in the germline V gene. Unmatched junction bases numbered 13, after V lost 6 bases and J lost 6 bases. The CDR3 spans 15 residues. The receptor's source is a man aged 18-30 years who received the YFV17D yellow fever vaccine. The sample consisted of CD4+ T cells sorted from PBMCs, taken 15 days after the yellow fever booster vaccination. J is TRBJ1-1 and V is TRBV4-1; 7 nucleotides match TRBD1. The CDR3 reads CASRKLDRDAAEAFF. The CDR3 DNA follows: TGCGCCAGCAGGAAACTAGACAGGGATGCGGCTGAAGCTTTCTTT.